This T cell receptor beta chain was captured by sequencing in a study of T cells in Graves' hyperthyroidism and ophthalmopathy. From RNA transcripts, TCR beta CDR3 regions were amplified. During a first-round RT-PCR of the TCR CDR3, the HTBI primer set was used. TCRdb reanalysed the multiplex PCR reads using MiXCR and keeps one entry per CDR3 protein. The data show more than 250,000 distinct CDR3 sequences, 15% seen once. This clonotype came up a few times. This sequence may be a read error, since a much larger clone differs from it by one base. Germline values: CDR1 SNHLY, CDR2 FYNNEI. The CDR3 loop spans 13 amino acids. Between the trimmed V and J ends, which lost 7 bases and 7 bases, there was a span of 16 bases. The hyperthyroidism was newly diagnosed and had lasted under 2 months; the patients were aged 18 to 65. The source of the PBMCs was more than 9.5 ml of fresh peripheral blood.

Sequencing input: blood. This chain connects TRBV2 to TRBJ1-2; unclear D gene. The receptor comes from a woman aged 50 to 65 with Graves' hyperthyroidism that later progressed to Graves' ophthalmopathy. CDR3 amino acids: CASMVGESSGYTF. The CDR3, as DNA: TGTGCCAGCATGGTGGGTGAGAGCTCTGGCTACACCTTC.